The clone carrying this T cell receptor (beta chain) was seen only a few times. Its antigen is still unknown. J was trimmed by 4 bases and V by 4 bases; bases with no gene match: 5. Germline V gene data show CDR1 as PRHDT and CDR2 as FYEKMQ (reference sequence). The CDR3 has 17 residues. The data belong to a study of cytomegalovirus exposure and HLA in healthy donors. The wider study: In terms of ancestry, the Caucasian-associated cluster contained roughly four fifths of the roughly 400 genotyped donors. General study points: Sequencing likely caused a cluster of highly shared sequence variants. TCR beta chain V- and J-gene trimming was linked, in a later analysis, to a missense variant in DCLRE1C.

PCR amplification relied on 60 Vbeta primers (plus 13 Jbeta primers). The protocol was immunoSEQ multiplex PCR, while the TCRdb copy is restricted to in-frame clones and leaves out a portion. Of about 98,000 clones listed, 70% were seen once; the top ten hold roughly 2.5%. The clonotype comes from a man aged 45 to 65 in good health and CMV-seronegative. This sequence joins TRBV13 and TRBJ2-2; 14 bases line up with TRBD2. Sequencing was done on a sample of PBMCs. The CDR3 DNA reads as TGTGCCAGCAGCTCCAGGACTAGCGGGAGGTTCACCGGGGAGCTGTTTTTT. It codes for CASSSRTSGRFTGELFF.